Following are 32 T cell receptor beta chains from one sample sequenced in a study of glioma-infiltrating T cells after dendritic cell vaccination. Clones were sequenced by immunoSEQ multiplex PCR, and TCRdb holds only the in-frame ones, with some missing. The repertoire includes 30,000 to 40,000 clones, approximately 84% of them detected once, and more than 7% sits in the top ten. The material sequenced was blood, taken before dendritic cell vaccination. These receptors were collected from a human donor with glioblastoma.

The chain combines TRBV4-1 with TRBJ1-4, with 8 bases aligning to TRBD1. Germline V lookup: CDR1 MGHRA, CDR2 YSYEKL. This CDR3 is 14 amino acids long. V trimming: 3 bases; J trimming: 7 bases; junction bases outside the gene matches: 4. The CDR3 sequence: CASSQNQGAEKLFF. The CDR3 DNA reads TGCGCCAGCAGCCAGAACCAGGGGGCTGAAAAACTGTTTTTT.

This chain uses TRBV7-6 with TRBJ1-3; the D gene is possibly TRBD1 (5 bases). The length of the CDR3 is 15 residues. V was shortened by 6 bases and J by 2 bases, with 14 bases between the two germline ends. Germline V gives CDR1 SGHVS, CDR2 FNYEAQ. In DNA, the CDR3 is TGTGCCAGCAGGCAGGGAACGAAAACTGGAAACACCATATATTTT. It is translated as CASRQGTKTGNTIYF.

The chain employs TRBV4-2 and TRBJ1-2; D possibly corresponds to TRBD1 (6 bases). CDR3 size: 15 residues. Germline CDR1 and CDR2: LGHNA and YNFKEQ. V lost 0 bases and J 7 bases, leaving 15 bases between the germline ends. DNA of the CDR3: TGTGCCAGCAGCCAAGATCTAGAGGGGGGGTCTGGCTACACCTTC. This codes for CASSQDLEGGSGYTF.

V is TRBV2 and J is TRBJ2-5, with 13 bases identical to TRBD2. The CDR3 contains 16 residues. After removal of 6 bases from V and 5 bases from J, the junction contained 9 bases not matched to a gene. The germline CDR1 and CDR2 sequences are SNHLY and FYNNEI. This CDR3 is CASRVPGLAGWETQYF. CDR3 DNA: TGTGCCAGCAGAGTACCGGGACTAGCGGGGTGGGAGACCCAGTACTTC.

This CDR3 is CASSVAGLSGGEQYF. For the CDR3, the DNA is TGTGCCAGCAGCGTAGCAGGTCTTTCGGGGGGTGAGCAGTACTTC. The chain links TRBV9 to TRBJ2-7; 7 bases map to TRBD2. This CDR3 is built from 15 residues. Germline CDR1 and CDR2: SGDLS and YYNGEE. V dropped 0 bases and J dropped 7; count of bases not matched to a gene: 10.

This clone was picked up one time. This chain joins TRBV5-5 and TRBJ2-4; D remains unclear. CDR3 length: 15 residues. Germline V lookup: CDR1 SGHKS, CDR2 YYEKEE (reference sequence). Trimming cost V 1 base and J 3 bases, with 11 bases left between them. CDR3 coding DNA: TGTGCCAGCAGCTTGTATCCGGTGAGCAAAAACATTCAGTACTTC. Protein: CASSLYPVSKNIQYF. The full variable domain, in which reference TRBV5-5 and TRBJ2-4 provide the parts outside the CDR3, is DAGVTQSPTHLIKTRGQQVTLRCSPISGHKSVSWYQQVLGQGPQFIFQYYEKEERGRGNFPDRFSARQFPNYSSELNVNALLLGDSALYLCASSLYPVSKNIQYFGAGTRLSVL.

The chain employs TRBV19 and TRBJ2-7; 9 bases line up with TRBD1. This CDR3 has 16 residues. After removal of 3 bases from V and 4 bases from J, the junction contained 10 bases not matched to a gene. Germline CDR1 reads LNHDA; CDR2 reads SQIVND (reference sequence). The CDR3 nucleotides read TGTGCCAGTAGTATGGGAACCGGGACAGGGAGGTACGAGCAGTACTTC. Residues: CASSMGTGTGRYEQYF. Combining the CDR3 with reference TRBV19 and TRBJ2-7 gives the whole variable domain DGGITQSPKYLFRKEGQNVTLSCEQNLNHDAMYWYRQDPGQGLRLIYYSQIVNDFQKGDIAEGYSVSREKKESFPLTVTSAQKNPTAFYLCASSMGTGTGRYEQYFGPGTRLTVT.

This clone has only a few counts. V gene TRBV30 combines with J gene TRBJ2-3, with D possibly TRBD2 on 5 matching bases. The CDR3 has 13 residues. Trimming took off 4 bases at V and 3 bases at J, with 11 bases between the two ends. Germline V gene lookup returns CDR1 GTSNPN and CDR2 SVGIG (reference sequence). The CDR3 DNA follows: TGTGCCTGGATGGCTAGCAGGACAGATACGCAGTATTTT. Its protein is CAWMASRTDTQYF.

The chain links TRBV27 to TRBJ2-7, with 7 positions matching TRBD2. Looked up from germline, CDR1 is MNHEY and CDR2 is SMNVEV (reference sequence). The CDR3 runs to 16 residues. Trimming at V came to 2 bases and at J to 0 bases, leaving 7 bases not matched to a gene. CDR3 sequence: CASSLVREVGSYEQYF. The CDR3 DNA follows: TGTGCCAGCAGTTTAGTACGGGAGGTCGGCTCCTACGAGCAGTACTTC.

This chain links TRBV5-1 with TRBJ1-3; D call uncertain. Germline lookup yields CDR1 SGHRS and CDR2 YFSETQ. This CDR3 region has 14 residues. The ends were cut back, 2 bases at V and 1 base at J, with 7 bases in the middle. The CDR3 DNA reads as TGCGCCAGCAGCTTCGACTGGTCTGGAAACACCATATATTTT. Amino acids: CASSFDWSGNTIYF.

The chain employs TRBV6-5 and TRBJ1-1; 8 nucleotides match TRBD1. The CDR3 loop spans 13 amino acids. Germline V lookup: CDR1 MNHEY, CDR2 SVGAGI. The ends lost 6 bases at V and 9 bases at J; junction bases unmatched: 9. CDR3 DNA sequence: TGTGCCAGCAGCAAGGACAGGGCCTTTCAAGCTTTCTTT. This gives the protein CASSKDRAFQAFF.

The chain employs TRBV5-4 and TRBJ2-3; 8 bases map to TRBD2. The germline V gene encodes CDR1 SGHNT and CDR2 YYREEE (reference sequence). With 7 bases clipped from V and 2 bases from J, the junction kept 9 bases outside the gene matches. The CDR3 extends over 15 amino acids. CDR3 sequence: CASGTGGGYTDTQYF. The DNA of the CDR3 is TGTGCCAGCGGCACCGGCGGGGGGTACACAGATACGCAGTATTTT.

This chain connects TRBV4-3 to TRBJ2-5; 7 positions agree with TRBD2. The CDR3 sequence is 21 residues long. CDR1 is LGHNA and CDR2 is YSLEER in the germline V gene. Germline trimming cut 0 bases from V and 2 bases from J; bases unmatched to any gene: 21. The CDR3 here is CASSQETGLFKESRGQETQYF. The CDR3 bases are TGCGCCAGCAGCCAAGAGACGGGACTATTTAAAGAGAGCCGGGGGCAAGAGACCCAGTACTTC.

The chain combines TRBV9 with TRBJ2-3, with 7 positions matching TRBD2. CDR1 is SGDLS, CDR2 YYNGEE, per germline. Losses at the gene ends were 2 bases for V and 2 bases for J; bases not matched to a gene: 11. This CDR3 has 17 amino acids. The CDR3 nucleotides are TGTGCCAGCAGCGTGCGGGACTACCCCTTAGCCACAGATACGCAGTATTTT. Its translation is CASSVRDYPLATDTQYF.

The chain couples TRBV20-1 to TRBJ1-5, with D maybe TRBD1 (5 bases). The CDR3 consists of 11 residues. CDR1 and CDR2 from the germline V gene are DFQATT and SNEGSKA (reference sequence). V was pared by 3 bases and J by 7 bases, with 7 bases between. The CDR3: CSASNRQPQHF. The CDR3 DNA follows: TGCAGTGCTAGCAACAGGCAGCCCCAGCATTTT.

The rearrangement joins TRBV25-1 to TRBJ2-3; 8 nucleotides match TRBD1. From germline, CDR1 is MGHDK and CDR2 SYGVNS. The length of the CDR3 is 15 residues. With 1 base clipped from V and 2 bases from J, the junction kept 2 bases outside the gene matches. The CDR3 protein is CASSEFRGHTDTQYF. The CDR3 nucleotides are TGTGCCAGCAGTGAATTCAGGGGGCACACAGATACGCAGTATTTT.

CDR3 loop: CASSYPDRATEAFF. Written as DNA, the CDR3 is TGTGCCAGCAGTTACCCAGACAGGGCCACTGAAGCTTTCTTT. V gene TRBV6-5 combines with J gene TRBJ1-1, with TRBD1 matching over 7 bases. CDR1 is MNHEY, CDR2 SVGAGI, per germline. Germline trimming cut 2 bases from V and 4 bases from J; bases unmatched to any gene: 4. CDR3 size: 14 residues.

This chain joins TRBV28 and TRBJ1-2; 9 nucleotides line up with TRBD1. The V and J ends lost 4 bases and 7 bases, in that order; junction bases with no gene match: 4. This CDR3 spans 13 amino acids. Germline V gene sequence: CDR1 MDHEN, CDR2 SYDVKM. CDR3 protein: CASSSRTGVGYTF. DNA of the CDR3: TGTGCCAGCAGTTCTCGGACAGGGGTTGGCTACACCTTC.

The rearrangement joins TRBV7-9 to TRBJ1-1; D is perhaps TRBD1 (5 bases). The CDR3 loop spans 15 amino acids. V lost 4 bases and J lost 0, with 12 bases in between. Germline CDR1 and CDR2: SEHNR and FQNEAQ (reference sequence). The CDR3 loop is CASSSGTYMNTEAFF. DNA of the CDR3: TGTGCCAGCAGCTCCGGGACTTATATGAACACTGAAGCTTTCTTT.

In its sample, this clone was seen once. The V call is TRBV6-5, the J call TRBJ2-7; a possible D gene is TRBD1 (6 bases). The CDR3 has 15 residues. V was shortened by 6 bases and J by 4 bases, with 19 bases between the two germline ends. Germline V CDR1 and CDR2: MNHEY, SVGAGI. The DNA of the CDR3 is TGTGCCAGCAGCCGGGGACACACGTCCGAGTACGAGCAGTACTTC. It encodes CASSRGHTSEYEQYF.

The gene calls are TRBV19 and TRBJ2-7; 12 bases agree with TRBD2. The CDR3 runs to 17 residues. The trim removed 5 bases at V and 4 bases at J, leaving 12 bases unmatched. Germline CDR1 LNHDA, CDR2 SQIVND (reference sequence). CDR3 loop: CASSLLAGGTGPYEQYF. Here the CDR3 DNA reads TGTGCCAGTAGTCTGCTAGCGGGGGGGACGGGCCCGTACGAGCAGTACTTC.

About this clone itself: Other DNA sequences in this sample translate to the same CDR3. The chain employs TRBV28 and TRBJ2-7; D not certain. The germline V and J ends were trimmed by 1 base and 2 bases, with 3 bases remaining between them. Germline CDR1 MDHEN, CDR2 SYDVKM. The CDR3 has 12 residues. CDR3 residues: CASSLSTYEQYF. The CDR3 nucleotides are TGTGCCAGCAGTTTATCTACCTACGAGCAGTACTTC.

The V gene is TRBV5-1, the J gene TRBJ1-1; maybe TRBD1 (6 bases). V dropped 1 base and J dropped 0 bases, with 10 bases sitting between them. The CDR3 sequence is 15 residues long. Germline V lookup: CDR1 SGHRS, CDR2 YFSETQ. The DNA for the CDR3 is TGCGCCAGCAGCTTGCGGCAGGGGATGAACACTGAAGCTTTCTTT. Protein sequence: CASSLRQGMNTEAFF.

This clone has just one count. The gene calls are TRBV15 and TRBJ1-4; 8 nucleotides agree with TRBD1. Germline V CDR1 and CDR2: LNHNV, YYDKDF (reference sequence). This CDR3 is built from 16 residues. Trimming removed 1 base from V and 4 bases from J; junction bases left unmatched: 5. DNA of the CDR3: TGTGCCACCAGCAGAGGGAGGACAGGGTATAATGAAAAACTGTTTTTT. As protein: CATSRGRTGYNEKLFF.

This rearrangement joins TRBV6-5 to TRBJ1-4; TRBD1 is a possible D gene (6 bases). The V end lost 2 bases, the J end lost 7 bases, and 11 bases lay between the germline ends. The CDR3 has 14 residues. The germline CDR1 and CDR2 sequences are MNHEY and SVGAGI. CDR3 amino acids: CASSYGQFGEKLFF. The DNA for the CDR3 is TGTGCCAGCAGTTACGGACAGTTTGGTGAAAAACTGTTTTTT.

The chain recombines TRBV9 with TRBJ2-7; maybe TRBD1 (6 bases). V was shortened by 4 bases and J by 5 bases, with 22 bases between the two germline ends. CDR1 is SGDLS and CDR2 is YYNGEE in the germline V gene. The CDR3 has 16 amino acids. The CDR3, as DNA: TGTGCCAGCAGCCCCCATAGGACAGAGAAGGCACACGAGCAGTACTTC. It yields the protein CASSPHRTEKAHEQYF.

This clone was recorded once. The rearrangement uses TRBV25-1 and TRBJ1-1, with 8 bases matching TRBD1. V shed 6 bases and J 1 base; nucleotides not matched to a gene: 4. The CDR3 has 14 residues. The germline V gene has CDR1 MGHDK and CDR2 SYGVNS. The CDR3 spells CASRVGQGNTEAFF. The CDR3 DNA is TGTGCCAGCAGAGTTGGACAGGGGAACACTGAAGCTTTCTTT.

V usage is TRBV7-2 and J usage is TRBJ2-3; 12 positions agree with TRBD2. Trimming took 4 bases from V and 2 from J; bases not matched to a gene: 4. The V gene's germline CDR1 is SGHTA and CDR2 FQGNSA. This CDR3 is 16 amino acids long. The CDR3 DNA sequence: TGTGCCAGCAGCTCACTAGCGGGGGGAACCACAGATACGCAGTATTTT. Protein: CASSSLAGGTTDTQYF.

This clone came up once. The chain has TRBV7-9 and TRBJ2-7, with 8 positions matching TRBD1. Germline V gene lookup returns CDR1 SEHNR and CDR2 FQNEAQ (reference sequence). V was pared by 2 bases and J by 0 bases, with 3 bases of the junction left unmatched. CDR3 length equals 15 residues. The CDR3 spells CASSLKGTGSYEQYF. The CDR3 bases are TGTGCCAGCAGCTTAAAAGGGACAGGCTCCTACGAGCAGTACTTC.

The gene calls are TRBV29-1 and TRBJ2-3, with D possibly being TRBD2 (6 bases). CDR1 SQVTM and CDR2 ANQGSEA come from the germline V gene. This CDR3 region has 14 residues. With 3 bases removed from V and 8 bases from J, the gap between germline ends came to 18 bases. CDR3 protein: CSVDMALALGTQYF. The CDR3 DNA is TGCAGCGTTGACATGGCACTAGCCTTGGGTACGCAGTATTTT.

The genes are TRBV6-5 and TRBJ2-1, with D perhaps TRBD1 (5 bases). CDR1 and CDR2 (germline): MNHEY, SVGAGI. The CDR3 is 15 residues long. Deletions cut 1 base from V and 6 bases from J, with 13 bases between. The CDR3: CASSYLGRVVNEQFF. DNA for the CDR3: TGTGCCAGCAGTTACTTGGGGCGCGTAGTCAATGAGCAGTTCTTC.

V usage is TRBV5-8 and J usage is TRBJ2-6, with D hard to call. CDR3 size: 16 residues. V dropped 0 bases and J dropped 0 bases, with 7 bases sitting between them. Per germline, CDR1 SGHTS and CDR2 YDEGEE. This CDR3 reads CASSLDKISGANVLTF. The CDR3 DNA sequence: TGTGCCAGCAGCTTGGACAAGATCTCTGGGGCCAACGTCCTGACTTTC.